Shown below are 19 T cell receptor beta chains from a single sample sequenced in a study of OX40 agonist ivuxolimab in advanced cancers. Clones were sequenced by immunoSEQ multiplex PCR, and TCRdb holds only the in-frame ones, with some missing. The data show roughly 70,000 clones, 70% to 90% seen once. The sample consisted of CD4+ or CD8+ T cells sorted from blood, taken in a trial of the OX40 agonist ivuxolimab. The receptor set was obtained from an adult with an advanced solid tumor such as melanoma, head and neck, liver or kidney cancer.

CDR3 sequence: CASSVGTGEGQPQHF. CDR3 DNA sequence: TGTGCCAGCAGCGTAGGGACAGGGGAAGGTCAGCCCCAGCATTTT. This sequence joins TRBV9 and TRBJ1-5, with 9 bases matching TRBD1. This CDR3 is 15 amino acids long. Germline assignment: CDR1 SGDLS and CDR2 YYNGEE. The junction had 4 bases not matched to a gene; V was cut back by 0 bases and J by 6 bases.

The rearrangement joins TRBV5-1 to TRBJ2-1; 12 bases match TRBD2. Losses at the gene ends were 4 bases for V and 6 bases for J; bases not matched to a gene: 8. The length of the CDR3 is 16 residues. Germline lookup yields CDR1 SGHRS and CDR2 YFSETQ. The CDR3 DNA is TGCGCCAGCAGCGCCCCCGGGACTAGCGGGCTCAATGAGCAGTTCTTC. Translation gives CASSAPGTSGLNEQFF.

The J gene is TRBJ2-7, the V gene TRBV29-1, with 10 nucleotides matching TRBD2. The CDR3 has 13 amino acids. Germline V gene lookup returns CDR1 SQVTM and CDR2 ANQGSEA. J was trimmed by 5 bases and V by 7 bases; bases with no gene match: 8. CDR3 in DNA: TGCAGCGGGGTTCCCCTAGCGGGAGACGAGCAGTACTTC. Amino acids: CSGVPLAGDEQYF.

CDR3 amino acids: CASSPPAPRGYNEQFF. The CDR3, as DNA: TGTGCCAGCAGCCCCCCAGCGCCGAGGGGTTACAATGAGCAGTTCTTC. The chain combines TRBV6-6 with TRBJ2-1; the D gene could be TRBD1 or TRBD2 (5 bases each). Trimming shortened V by 6 bases and J by 4 bases, and 19 bases separated the two germline ends. Germline values: CDR1 MNHNY, CDR2 SVGAGI (reference sequence). The CDR3 loop spans 16 amino acids.

The chain uses TRBV21-1 and TRBJ2-7; the table's D call, TRBD1, was not checked against the DNA. TRBV21-1 is marked as a pseudogene. This CDR3 is 15 amino acids long. For the CDR3, the DNA is TGTGCCAGCAGCAGGCGAAGGAGGACAGCCTACGAGCAGTACTTC. Protein product: CASSRRRRTAYEQYF.

V gene TRBV18 combines with J gene TRBJ1-1, with a tentative D call TRBD1 (6 bases). Germline loops: CDR1 KGHSH, CDR2 LQKENI. V shed 5 bases and J shed 5 bases, with 12 bases lying between them. This CDR3 spans 13 amino acids. CDR3 DNA: TGTGCCAGCTCAACACAGGGAGGGACTGAAGCTTTCTTT. Its translation: CASSTQGGTEAFF.

This clone was seen once. The chain recombines TRBV18 with TRBJ2-3; 11 bases line up with TRBD2. CDR1 and CDR2 from the germline V gene are KGHSH and LQKENI. CDR3 length: 15 residues. Losses at the gene ends were 3 bases for V and 3 bases for J; bases not matched to a gene: 2. CDR3 DNA: TGTGCCAGCTCACCCCGACTAGCGGGGACAGATACGCAGTATTTT. Its translation: CASSPRLAGTDTQYF.

This rearrangement joins TRBV10-1 to TRBJ2-7, with TRBD2 matching over 13 bases. With V trimmed by 0 bases and J by 0 bases, 8 bases remained unmatched. The CDR3 length is 19 residues. Germline lookup yields CDR1 WNHNN and CDR2 SYGVQD (reference sequence). This chain's CDR3 is CASSESGLAGEVGSYEQYF. The CDR3 DNA reads TGCGCCAGCAGTGAGTCCGGACTAGCGGGAGAAGTGGGCTCCTACGAGCAGTACTTC.

The chain has TRBV7-2 and TRBJ2-5, with 11 bases matching TRBD2. The CDR3 consists of 16 residues. The germline gives CDR1 SGHTA, CDR2 FQGNSA. J was trimmed by 5 bases and V by 3 bases; bases with no gene match: 8. CDR3 coding DNA: TGTGCCAGCAGCTTCTCTATTAGCGGGGGGGCGGAGACCCAGTACTTC. This codes for CASSFSISGGAETQYF.

The chain couples TRBV4-2 to TRBJ2-1, with D possibly TRBD1 on 7 matching bases. Germline-derived CDR1 and CDR2 are LGHNA and YNFKEQ. Trimming removed 5 bases from V and 8 bases from J, with 22 bases in between. This CDR3 spans 16 amino acids. In DNA, the CDR3 is TGTGCCAGCAGCTCCCAGGGGGGCTCCGGACTATATGAGCAGTTCTTC. Residues: CASSSQGGSGLYEQFF.

The gene calls are TRBV28 and TRBJ1-1, with D unresolved. Germline CDR1 reads MDHEN; CDR2 reads SYDVKM. Trimming took off 5 bases at V and 1 base at J, with 8 bases between the two ends. There are 13 residues in the CDR3. As DNA, the CDR3 is TGTGCCAGCAGTCACAACCGGAACACTGAAGCTTTCTTT. Its protein is CASSHNRNTEAFF.

The gene calls are TRBV7-6 and TRBJ2-7; TRBD2 matches at 10 bases. V trimming: 0 bases; J trimming: 6 bases; junction bases outside the gene matches: 11. Germline CDR1 reads SGHVS; CDR2 reads FNYEAQ. The CDR3 spans 17 residues. The DNA for the CDR3 is TGTGCCAGCAGCTTAGCCTTAGCGGGAGGCTCATTGTTCGAGCAGTACTTC. This translates into CASSLALAGGSLFEQYF.

V usage is TRBV19 and J usage is TRBJ1-4; 10 nucleotides line up with TRBD1. CDR1 is LNHDA, CDR2 SQIVND, per germline (reference sequence). This CDR3 has 14 residues. With 6 bases clipped from V and 8 bases from J, the junction kept 6 bases outside the gene matches. The CDR3 nucleotides are TGTGCCAGTAGATTGACAGGGGGCGCGGAAAAACTGTTTTTT. As protein: CASRLTGGAEKLFF.

This rearrangement joins TRBV10-3 to TRBJ1-5, with D unresolved. The germline V gene encodes CDR1 ENHRY and CDR2 SYGVKD. V lost 0 bases and J lost 0, with 3 bases in between. This CDR3 is built from 14 residues. CDR3 amino acids: CAISESHSNQPQHF. CDR3 sequence (DNA): TGTGCCATCAGTGAGTCACATAGCAATCAGCCCCAGCATTTT.

The rearrangement joins TRBV4-2 to TRBJ2-1; TRBD2 might be the D (5 bases). This CDR3 region has 14 residues. V was shortened by 6 bases and J by 7 bases, with 16 bases between the two germline ends. CDR1 is LGHNA, CDR2 YNFKEQ, per germline. The CDR3 is CASSPGGQWNEQFF. The CDR3 nucleotides read TGTGCCAGCAGTCCGGGCGGGCAATGGAATGAGCAGTTCTTC.

The chain joins TRBV11-2 to TRBJ2-7; 11 bases agree with TRBD1. The germline gives CDR1 SGHAT, CDR2 FQNNGV. J was trimmed by 4 bases and V by 1 base; bases with no gene match: 9. The CDR3 extends over 17 amino acids. The CDR3 loop reads CASSLAIGTGGWYEQYF. The CDR3 region has the DNA TGTGCCAGCAGCTTAGCTATTGGGACAGGGGGTTGGTACGAGCAGTACTTC.

V and J are TRBV25-1 and TRBJ2-5; 8 nucleotides agree with TRBD1. This CDR3 has 17 residues. Germline assignment: CDR1 MGHDK and CDR2 SYGVNS. V lost 0 bases and J lost 1; bases outside the gene matches: 7. The CDR3 sequence is CASSEYSGTGSQETQYF. The CDR3 region has the DNA TGTGCCAGCAGTGAATATTCGGGGACAGGTAGCCAAGAGACCCAGTACTTC. The full variable domain, with the rest looked up from reference TRBV25-1 and TRBJ2-5, is EADIYQTPRYLVIGTGKKITLECSQTMGHDKMYWYQQDPGMELHLIHYSYGVNSTEKGDLSSESTVSRIRTEHFPLTLESARPSHTSQYLCASSEYSGTGSQETQYFGPGTRLLVL.

V and J are TRBV6-5 and TRBJ1-2, with TRBD1 as a possible D gene (5 bases). V shed 6 bases and J shed 4 bases, with 15 bases lying between them. The germline V gene encodes CDR1 MNHEY and CDR2 SVGAGI. The CDR3 is made up of 14 amino acids. CDR3 loop: CASSPGGRGYGYTF. The CDR3 coding sequence is TGTGCCAGCAGCCCCGGTGGGAGGGGCTATGGCTACACCTTC.

V and J are TRBV9 and TRBJ1-1, with 7 nucleotides matching TRBD1. The germline V gene encodes CDR1 SGDLS and CDR2 YYNGEE. V shed 4 bases and J 1 base; nucleotides not matched to a gene: 13. The CDR3 has 17 residues. In DNA form, the CDR3 reads TGTGCCAGCAGCCCCACCTTACAGGGGCGAGGGAACACTGAAGCTTTCTTT. Translation: CASSPTLQGRGNTEAFF.